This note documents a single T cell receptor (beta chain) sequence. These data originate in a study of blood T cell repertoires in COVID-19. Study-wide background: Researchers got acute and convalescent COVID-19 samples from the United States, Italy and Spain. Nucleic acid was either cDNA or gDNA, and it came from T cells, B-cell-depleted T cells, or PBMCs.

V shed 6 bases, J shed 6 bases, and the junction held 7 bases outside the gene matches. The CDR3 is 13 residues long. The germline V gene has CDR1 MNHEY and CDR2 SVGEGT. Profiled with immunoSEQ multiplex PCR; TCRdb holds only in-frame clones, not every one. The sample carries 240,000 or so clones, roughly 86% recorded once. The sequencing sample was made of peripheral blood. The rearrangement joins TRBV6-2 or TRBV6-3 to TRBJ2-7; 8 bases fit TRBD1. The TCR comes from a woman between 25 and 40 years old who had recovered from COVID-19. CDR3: CASSPRGPSEQYF. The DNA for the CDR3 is TGTGCCAGCAGCCCCAGGGGGCCAAGCGAGCAGTACTTC.